The source of this T cell receptor (beta chain) is a study of beta chain features in type 1 diabetes. Overall study: Age, gender, cell numbers and subset yield matched between patients and controls. Findings of the study overall: TCRB CDR3 length was moderately but significantly reduced in all four CD4+ subsets of Type 1 diabetes patients.

This clone was detected only a few times. The antigen is undetermined. CD45RO/CCR7/CD25/CD127/CD95/CD27 separated CD4+ naive, central memory, regulatory and stem cell-like memory cells by sorting. CDR1 and CDR2 from the germline V gene are PRHDT and FYEKMQ (reference sequence). This CDR3 has 17 residues. V shed 2 bases, J shed 0 bases, and the junction held 6 bases outside the gene matches. cDNA synthesis used the whole RNA isolate, giving expressed TCRB sequences. Repertoires were generated with immunoSEQ multiplex PCR, while TCRdb's copy carries only in-frame clones and drops some. The sample yields roughly 150,000 clones, approximately 8.1% seen once.

The chain links TRBV13 to TRBJ2-1; 8 bases agree with TRBD2. This clonotype originated in a woman in her forties with type 1 diabetes. The sample taken for sequencing was central memory CD4+ T cells from blood. CDR3 DNA: TGTGCCAGCAGCTTAATTCGTCTAGCGGGCTCCTACAATGAGCAGTTCTTC. Its translation: CASSLIRLAGSYNEQFF.